Described below is a single T cell receptor beta chain sequence and its context. The antigen remains unidentified. V dropped 5 bases and J dropped 0; count of bases not matched to a gene: 5. Germline CDR1 reads MDHEN; CDR2 reads SYDVKM. The CDR3 sequence is 16 residues long. This record belongs to a study of long-term antiretroviral therapy in people with HIV. Study-wide points: ART adherence, viral resistance and therapy changes were undocumented. CDR3 length ranges were narrower in HIV repertoires than in controls.

Survey-level immunoSEQ v3.0 assays were run. Profiled with immunoSEQ multiplex PCR; TCRdb holds only in-frame clones, not every one. The sample lists about 39,000 clones, less than 90% occurring once. The V call is TRBV28, the J call TRBJ1-3; 9 bases agree with TRBD1. This clonotype was sampled from a woman aged 18-30 years with HIV. This specimen consisted of unsorted PBMCs, obtained just before starting antiretroviral therapy. CDR3 amino acids: CASSPPTGGSGNTIYF. The DNA for the CDR3 is TGTGCCAGCAGTCCCCCGACAGGGGGCTCTGGAAACACCATATATTTT.